Each of the 6 T cell receptor beta chains below was sequenced from the same sample in a study of regulatory T cells in long-lasting Graves disease. Assembly of TCR beta libraries relied on iRepertoire HTBI primers together with Arm-PCR of CDR3 regions. TCRdb re-called the multiplex PCR reads through MiXCR, storing one row per CDR3 protein. The sample has about 470,000 distinct CDR3 sequences; about 22% are singletons. This sample's time point: persistent/refractory GD, antithyroid drugs over 5 years with positive TRAb. Generation of the TCR library employed RNA extracted from PBMCs. The material sequenced was peripheral blood mononuclear cells (PBMCs), taken when the disease was refractory, from a patient treated with antithyroid drugs. Every receptor here comes from a female donor with Graves disease.

This chain connects TRBV6-2 or TRBV6-3 to TRBJ2-3; 8 positions agree with TRBD2. With V trimmed by 5 bases and J by 4 bases, 11 bases remained unmatched. The CDR3 sequence is 16 residues long. Germline V CDR1 and CDR2: MNHEY, SVGEGT. The CDR3 protein is CASSTQGRGVSDTQYF. The CDR3 bases are TGTGCCAGCAGTACTCAGGGGCGGGGGGTGTCAGATACGCAGTATTTT.

The V and J genes are TRBV10-3 and TRBJ2-7; 10 bases match TRBD2. Losses at the gene ends were 6 bases for V and 2 bases for J; bases not matched to a gene: 7. The CDR3 consists of 15 residues. Germline V gene data show CDR1 as ENHRY and CDR2 as SYGVKD. The CDR3 is CAIRPGLAETYEQYF. The CDR3, as DNA: TGTGCCATCAGACCAGGACTAGCGGAGACCTACGAGCAGTACTTC.

The table lists this clonotype with a few counts. This chain connects TRBV28 to TRBJ2-7; D might be TRBD2 (6 bases). CDR3 length: 15 residues. V gave up 5 bases and J gave up 2 bases, with 16 bases separating them. Germline V lookup: CDR1 MDHEN, CDR2 SYDVKM. The CDR3 protein is CASSPPTGGAYEQYF. Written as DNA, the CDR3 is TGTGCCAGCAGTCCCCCGACCGGGGGAGCCTACGAGCAGTACTTC.

This clonotype was recorded at least ten times. Here the CDR3 DNA reads TGTGCCAGCAGGAGGACAGGGGGCCTCAACGGCCATGGCTACACCTTC. The encoded protein is CASRRTGGLNGHGYTF. V and J are TRBV5-5 and TRBJ1-2; 11 positions match TRBD1. In germline, CDR1 is SGHKS, CDR2 YYEKEE (reference sequence). Trimming took 5 bases from V and 6 from J; bases not matched to a gene: 12. The CDR3 has 16 residues.

As regards this clonotype: An end of the junction differs from the germline gene, which may be a read error. The CDR3 DNA follows: TGTGCCAGCAGCACGATCGGGACAGTGATTTTC. Encoded protein: CASSTIGTVIF. V is TRBV6-1 and J is TRBJ2-7, with 7 bases identical to TRBD1. Germline values: CDR1 MNHNS, CDR2 SASEGT. This CDR3 contains 11 residues.

The chain recombines TRBV19 with TRBJ2-1; a weak D match, TRBD1 (6 bases). Germline V lookup: CDR1 LNHDA, CDR2 SQIVND (reference sequence). Trimming removed 1 base at V and 2 bases at J, with 9 bases between. This CDR3 is 15 amino acids long. In DNA form, the CDR3 reads TGTGCCAGTAGTATAGTGGCAGGGGCCTACAATGAGCAGTTCTTC. This gives the protein CASSIVAGAYNEQFF.